This T cell receptor (beta chain) was recorded in a study of T cells after yellow fever vaccination. Study background: In the case of low-cell-number fractions, SMART-Seq v4 Ultra Low Input was used for preparation.

Study findings and constraints: In FACS-sorted repertoires, abundant clonotypes from the bulk population could appear as contaminants.

Via MiXCR, TCRdb re-called the 5' RACE reads, giving one row per CDR3 protein. The repertoire holds 400,000 to 450,000 distinct CDR3 sequences, with approximately 18% as singletons. In regard to this clonotype: Its antigen remains unknown.

CDR3 size: 13 residues. The germline V and J ends were trimmed by 1 base and 1 base, with 4 bases remaining between them. Germline loops: CDR1 SGHVS, CDR2 FNYEAQ. This receptor was taken from a man aged 18 to 30 who received the YFV17D yellow fever vaccine. This specimen was PBMCs, taken before the yellow fever booster vaccination. This chain uses TRBV7-6 with TRBJ1-1; D remains unclear. The CDR3 spells CASSLEPNTEAFF. As DNA, the CDR3 is TGTGCCAGCAGCTTAGAACCGAACACTGAAGCTTTCTTT.